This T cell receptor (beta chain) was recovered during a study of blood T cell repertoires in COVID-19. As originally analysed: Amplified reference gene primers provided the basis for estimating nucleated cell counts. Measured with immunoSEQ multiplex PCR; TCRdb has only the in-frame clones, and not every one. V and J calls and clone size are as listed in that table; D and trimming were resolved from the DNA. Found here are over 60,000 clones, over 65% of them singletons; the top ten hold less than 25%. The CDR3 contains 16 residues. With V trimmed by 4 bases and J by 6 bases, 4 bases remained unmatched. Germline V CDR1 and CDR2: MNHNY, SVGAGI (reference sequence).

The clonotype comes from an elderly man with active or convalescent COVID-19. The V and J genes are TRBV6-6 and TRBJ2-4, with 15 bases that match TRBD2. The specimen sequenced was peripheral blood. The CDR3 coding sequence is TGTGCCAGCAGTTCTGCGGGACTAGCGGGGGGAAACATTCAGTACTTC. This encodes CASSSAGLAGGNIQYF.